The table lists the clone carrying this TCR beta chain with a few counts. The antigen is undetermined. This sample was included in a study of beta chain features in type 1 diabetes. Background on the study: Sorted cells, 90 million to 130 million in number, were examined across all samples. Study-wide points: The question of HLA type influencing TCRB rearrangement was one that remained unresolved here. VDJ junctions in type 1 diabetes patients carried more deletions and fewer insertions. Researchers cautioned that cDNA sequencing could over-represent cells with high TCR expression.

This CDR3 spans 15 amino acids. Between the trimmed V and J ends, which lost 7 bases and 4 bases, there was a span of 19 bases. CDR1 MNHNS and CDR2 SASEGT come from the germline V gene. The study reverse transcribed the entire isolated RNA, so it sequenced expressed TCRB transcripts. This table comes from immunoSEQ multiplex PCR, and its TCRdb copy is limited to in-frame clones, with some not included. Seen here are under 300,000 clones, approximately 8.1% observed once, and the top ten hold more than 1%. This chain uses TRBV6-1 with TRBJ2-5, with a weak D call TRBD1 (5 bases). Material: central memory CD4+ T cells from blood. The TCR was taken from a woman aged 18-29 years in good health. The CDR3 loop is CASTLVRAVRETQYF. The CDR3 DNA reads as TGTGCCAGCACGCTGGTCAGGGCGGTCCGAGAGACCCAGTACTTC.